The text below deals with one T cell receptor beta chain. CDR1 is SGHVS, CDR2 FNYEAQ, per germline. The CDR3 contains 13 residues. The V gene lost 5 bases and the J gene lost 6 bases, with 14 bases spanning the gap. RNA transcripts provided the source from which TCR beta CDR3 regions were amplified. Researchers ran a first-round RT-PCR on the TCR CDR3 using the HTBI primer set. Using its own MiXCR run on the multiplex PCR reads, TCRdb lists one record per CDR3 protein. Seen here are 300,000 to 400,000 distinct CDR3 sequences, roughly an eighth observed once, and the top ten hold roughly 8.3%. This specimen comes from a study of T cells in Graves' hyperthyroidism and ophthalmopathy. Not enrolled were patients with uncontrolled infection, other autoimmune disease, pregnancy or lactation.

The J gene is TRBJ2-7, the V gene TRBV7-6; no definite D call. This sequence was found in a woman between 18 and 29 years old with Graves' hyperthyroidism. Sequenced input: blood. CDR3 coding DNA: TGTGCCAGCAGCCAGAATAGACGTCGCGAGCAGTACTTC. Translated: CASSQNRRREQYF.